This T cell receptor beta chain derives from a study of cytomegalovirus exposure and HLA in healthy donors. Comments on this clone: Its antigen is unknown.

Points from the study as a whole: Earlier analysis yielded a pattern in which most TCR beta V segments were productive about 90% or about 30% of the time. Roughly uniform sequencing depth across donors was assumed, possibly incorrectly.

Germline CDR1 LNHDA, CDR2 SQIVND (reference sequence). CDR3 size: 15 residues. The V end was cut by 3 bases, the J end by 4 bases, with 12 bases between. PCR used 60 Vbeta primers and 13 Jbeta primers. Measured with immunoSEQ multiplex PCR; TCRdb has only the in-frame clones, and not every one. The table records tens of thousands of clones, roughly 70% of them present only once. The sample comprised PBMCs. This sequence was found in a male donor in good health and CMV-seropositive. The gene calls are TRBV19 and TRBJ2-2; D is unresolved. CDR3 nucleotide sequence: TGTGCCAGTAGTATGGATGGTTGGGCCACCGGGGAGCTGTTTTTT. The encoded protein is CASSMDGWATGELFF.